One and the same sample provided the 7 T cell receptor beta chains below, sequenced in a study of cytomegalovirus exposure and HLA in healthy donors. The primer mix had 60 Vbeta and 13 Jbeta primers. Clones were read by immunoSEQ multiplex PCR, and TCRdb kept only the in-frame ones, dropping some. The sample yields a few hundred thousand clones, almost 80% seen once. Specimen: PBMCs. These receptors were obtained from a young man in good health and CMV-seronegative.

The J gene is TRBJ2-3, the V gene TRBV11-1; D is unclear. The ends were cut back, 2 bases at V and 4 bases at J, with 13 bases in the middle. The CDR3 totals 15 residues. Germline lookup yields CDR1 SGHAT and CDR2 FQDESV (reference sequence). The CDR3 here is CASSLNRFSADTQYF. CDR3 nucleotide sequence: TGTGCCAGCAGCTTAAATCGGTTTTCGGCAGATACGCAGTATTTT.

The chain combines TRBV11-3 with TRBJ2-1, with 7 bases aligning to TRBD2. This CDR3 contains 12 residues. The V gene end was trimmed by 5 bases and the J gene end by 15 bases; junction bases not matched to a gene: 10. CDR1 is SGHNT and CDR2 is YENEEA in the germline V gene. CDR3 amino acids: CASSQSGGLLFF. CDR3 DNA sequence: TGTGCCAGCAGCCAATCGGGAGGACTTCTGTTCTTC.

The genes are TRBV6-5 and TRBJ2-7, with D tentatively TRBD1 (6 bases). Germline CDR1 MNHEY, CDR2 SVGAGI. Trimming took 6 bases from V and 3 from J, leaving 12 bases between them. This CDR3 has 13 amino acids. The CDR3 reads CASRQGQIYEQYF. CDR3 sequence (DNA): TGTGCCAGCAGACAGGGACAAATCTACGAGCAGTACTTC.

This chain connects TRBV9 to TRBJ1-3; 7 bases match TRBD1. This CDR3 comprises 17 residues. Losses at the gene ends were 2 bases for V and 0 bases for J; bases not matched to a gene: 8. Germline CDR1 is SGDLS and CDR2 is YYNGEE. CDR3 amino acids: CASSVLGGGISGNTIYF. CDR3 DNA: TGTGCCAGCAGCGTCCTTGGAGGGGGCATCTCTGGAAACACCATATATTTT.

Regarding this clone: The junction and the germline gene differ at one end; a read error may be behind it. The chain employs TRBV6-6 and TRBJ1-2, with TRBD1 as a possible D gene (6 bases). CDR1 MNHNY and CDR2 SVGAGI come from the germline V gene (reference sequence). CDR3 length: 12 residues. Written as DNA, the CDR3 is TGCGCCTGCGGGGGGCCTAACTATGGCTACACCTTC. Translation gives CACGGPNYGYTF.

The CDR3 loop reads CASSYEWRGKGTQYF. CDR3 in DNA: TGTGCCAGCAGTTACGAATGGCGGGGGAAGGGGACCCAGTACTTC. V gene TRBV6-5 combines with J gene TRBJ2-5; 7 bases match TRBD2. This CDR3 is 15 amino acids long. The germline CDR1 and CDR2 sequences are MNHEY and SVGAGI. The junction had 10 bases not matched to a gene; V was cut back by 2 bases and J by 7 bases.

This clone was picked up a small number of times. The chain combines TRBV6-5 with TRBJ1-4, with 8 bases matching TRBD1. The germline gives CDR1 MNHEY, CDR2 SVGAGI. After removal of 0 bases from V and 8 bases from J, the junction contained 5 bases not matched to a gene. The CDR3 totals 15 residues. CDR3 in amino acids: CASSYSGQALEKLFF. DNA for the CDR3: TGTGCCAGCAGTTACTCGGGACAGGCCTTGGAAAAACTGTTTTTT.